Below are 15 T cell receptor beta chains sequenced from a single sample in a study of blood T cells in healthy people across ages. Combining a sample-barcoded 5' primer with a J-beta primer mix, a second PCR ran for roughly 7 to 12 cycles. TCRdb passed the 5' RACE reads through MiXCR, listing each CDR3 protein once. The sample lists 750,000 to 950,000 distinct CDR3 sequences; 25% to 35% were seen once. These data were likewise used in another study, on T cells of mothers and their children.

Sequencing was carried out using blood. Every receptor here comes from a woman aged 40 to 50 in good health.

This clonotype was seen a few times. The CDR3 is CASSYSQGQLQETQYF. The CDR3 DNA reads as TGTGCCAGCAGCTACTCCCAAGGGCAGCTTCAAGAGACCCAGTACTTC. J is TRBJ2-5 and V is TRBV7-2; D unclear. CDR1 and CDR2 (germline): SGHTA, FQGNSA. With 4 bases removed from V and 2 bases from J, the gap between germline ends came to 17 bases. The CDR3 has 16 residues.

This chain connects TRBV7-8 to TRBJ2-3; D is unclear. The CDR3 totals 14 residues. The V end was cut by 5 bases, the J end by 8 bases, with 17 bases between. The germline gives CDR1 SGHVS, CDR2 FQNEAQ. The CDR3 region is CASSTETQQSTQYF. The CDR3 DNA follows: TGTGCCAGCAGCACAGAAACCCAGCAATCTACGCAGTATTTT.

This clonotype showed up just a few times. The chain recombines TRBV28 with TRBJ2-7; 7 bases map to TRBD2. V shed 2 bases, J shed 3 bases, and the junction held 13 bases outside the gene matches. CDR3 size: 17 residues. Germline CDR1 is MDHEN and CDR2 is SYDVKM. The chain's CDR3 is CASSLGRGHIADYEQYF. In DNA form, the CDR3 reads TGTGCCAGCAGTTTAGGGAGGGGCCACATAGCGGACTACGAGCAGTACTTC.

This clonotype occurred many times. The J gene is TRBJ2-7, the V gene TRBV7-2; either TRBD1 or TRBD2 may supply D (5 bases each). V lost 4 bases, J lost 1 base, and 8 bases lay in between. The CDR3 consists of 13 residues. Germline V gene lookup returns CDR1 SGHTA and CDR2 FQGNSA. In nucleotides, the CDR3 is TGTGCCAGCAGCTGGGGGATATCCTACGAGCAGTACTTC. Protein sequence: CASSWGISYEQYF.

The CDR3 loop reads CASSLMQGSSGYTF. CDR3 sequence (DNA): TGTGCCAGCAGCTTAATGCAGGGGTCCTCCGGCTACACCTTC. The chain couples TRBV7-9 to TRBJ1-2; perhaps TRBD1 as D (6 bases). CDR1 and CDR2 (germline): SEHNR, FQNEAQ (reference sequence). The length of the CDR3 is 14 residues. V lost 2 bases and J 8 bases, leaving 15 bases between the germline ends.

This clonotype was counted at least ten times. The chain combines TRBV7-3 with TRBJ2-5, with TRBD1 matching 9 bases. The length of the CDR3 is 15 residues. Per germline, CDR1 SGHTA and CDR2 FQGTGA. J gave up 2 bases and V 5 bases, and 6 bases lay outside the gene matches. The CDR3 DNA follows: TGTGCCAGCAGCCAAACAGGGGGCTGGCAAGAGACCCAGTACTTC. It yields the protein CASSQTGGWQETQYF.

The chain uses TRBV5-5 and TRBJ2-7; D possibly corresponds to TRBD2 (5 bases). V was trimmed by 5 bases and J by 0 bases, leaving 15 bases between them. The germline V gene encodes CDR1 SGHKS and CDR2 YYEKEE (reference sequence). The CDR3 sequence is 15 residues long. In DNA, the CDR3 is TGTGCCAGCAGAGGAGCGGTGCTAAGCTCCTACGAGCAGTACTTC. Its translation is CASRGAVLSSYEQYF.

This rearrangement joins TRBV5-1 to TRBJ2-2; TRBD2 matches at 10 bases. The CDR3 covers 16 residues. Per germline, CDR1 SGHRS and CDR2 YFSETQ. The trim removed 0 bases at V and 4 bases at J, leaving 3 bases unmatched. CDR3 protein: CASSLARLAGTGELFF. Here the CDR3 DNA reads TGCGCCAGCAGCTTGGCCCGACTAGCGGGCACCGGGGAGCTGTTTTTT.

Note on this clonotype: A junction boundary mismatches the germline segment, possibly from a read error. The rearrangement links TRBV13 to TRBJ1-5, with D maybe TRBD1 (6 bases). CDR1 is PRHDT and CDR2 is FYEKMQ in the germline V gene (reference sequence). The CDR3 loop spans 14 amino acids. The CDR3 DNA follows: TGCGCCAGCAGCCTCAGGGACATCAATCAGCCCCAGCATTTT. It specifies CASSLRDINQPQHF.

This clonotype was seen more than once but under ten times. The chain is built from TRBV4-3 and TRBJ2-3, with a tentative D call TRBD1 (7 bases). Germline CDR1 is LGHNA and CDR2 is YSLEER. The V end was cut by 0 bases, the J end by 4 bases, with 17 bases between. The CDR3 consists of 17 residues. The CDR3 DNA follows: TGCGCCAGCAGCCAAGACAGGGGGGCTTTTGGCTCAGATACGCAGTATTTT. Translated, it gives CASSQDRGAFGSDTQYF.

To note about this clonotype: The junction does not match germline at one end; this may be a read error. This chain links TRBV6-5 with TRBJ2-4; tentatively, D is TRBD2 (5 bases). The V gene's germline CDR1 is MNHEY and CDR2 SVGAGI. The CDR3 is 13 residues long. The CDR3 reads CASSSSGKSIQHF. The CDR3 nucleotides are TGTGCCAGCAGTTCGAGCGGAAAAAGCATTCAGCACTTC.

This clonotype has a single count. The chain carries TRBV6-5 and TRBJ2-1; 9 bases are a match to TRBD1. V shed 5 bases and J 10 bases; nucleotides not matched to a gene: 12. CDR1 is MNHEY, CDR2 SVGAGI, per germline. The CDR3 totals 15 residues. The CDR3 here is CASSLGQGYRKEQFF. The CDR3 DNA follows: TGTGCCAGCAGTCTTGGACAGGGGTATAGAAAGGAGCAGTTCTTC.

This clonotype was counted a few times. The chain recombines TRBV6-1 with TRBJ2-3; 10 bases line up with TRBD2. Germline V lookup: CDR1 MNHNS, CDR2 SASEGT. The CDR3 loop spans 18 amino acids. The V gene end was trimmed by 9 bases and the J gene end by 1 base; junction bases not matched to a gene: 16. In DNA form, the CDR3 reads TGTGCCAGTAGTCAAACCTCGATAGCGGGGGGACGCACAGATACGCAGTATTTT. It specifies CASSQTSIAGGRTDTQYF.

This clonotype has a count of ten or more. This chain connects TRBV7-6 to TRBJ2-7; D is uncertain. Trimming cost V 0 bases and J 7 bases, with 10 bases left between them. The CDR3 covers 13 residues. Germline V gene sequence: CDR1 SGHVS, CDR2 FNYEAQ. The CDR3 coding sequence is TGTGCCAGCAGCTTAGCGGCCCTGGGGGAGCAGTACTTC. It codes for CASSLAALGEQYF.

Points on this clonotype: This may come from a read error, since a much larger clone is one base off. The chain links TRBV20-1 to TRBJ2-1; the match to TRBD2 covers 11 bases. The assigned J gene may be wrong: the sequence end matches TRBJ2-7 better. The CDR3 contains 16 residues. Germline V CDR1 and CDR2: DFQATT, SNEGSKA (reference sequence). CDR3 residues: CSARASGGLSYNEQYF. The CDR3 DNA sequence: TGCAGTGCTAGAGCTAGCGGGGGGCTCTCCTACAATGAGCAGTACTTC.